This T cell receptor beta chain was identified in a study of blood T cell repertoires in COVID-19. Study-level information: The United States, Italy and Spain provided the acute and convalescent COVID-19 samples. Sample material is recorded as cDNA or gDNA derived from T cells, B-cell-depleted T cells, or PBMCs.

Germline lookup yields CDR1 MRHNA and CDR2 SNTAGT. The ends lost 0 bases at V and 9 bases at J; junction bases unmatched: 8. The CDR3 is 15 amino acids. As handled by the study authors: Estimated nucleated cell counts came from reference gene primer amplification. Method: immunoSEQ multiplex PCR; TCRdb's copy keeps in-frame clones and lacks some. V, J and clone size were drawn from that table, and D and trimming were deduced from the DNA. This table holds about 22,000 clones, about 91% found once. The sequenced sample was peripheral blood. The chain carries TRBV6-4 and TRBJ2-1; TRBD1 aligns across 7 bases. This TCR was recovered from an older woman with active COVID-19. CDR3: CASSDSWQGVGEQFF. CDR3 in DNA: TGTGCCAGCAGTGACTCGTGGCAGGGGGTGGGTGAGCAGTTCTTC.